This T cell receptor beta chain was recovered during a study of technical replicates of blood from a handful of donors. The CDR3 has 15 amino acids. Germline V gene data show CDR1 as LNHDA and CDR2 as SQIVND (reference sequence). V dropped 3 bases and J dropped 2 bases, with 11 bases sitting between them. The data were produced by immunoSEQ multiplex PCR, yet TCRdb's version contains in-frame clones alone and is incomplete. The data contain around 79,000 clones, around 90% of them singletons. The V call is TRBV19, the J call TRBJ1-3, with D maybe TRBD1 (6 bases). The clonotype originates from a human donor in good health. Sequencing was performed on T cells isolated from PBMCs. The CDR3 nucleotides read TGTGCCAGTAGTATCGGTCAGGGGCCTGGAAACACCATATATTTT. Translated, it gives CASSIGQGPGNTIYF.